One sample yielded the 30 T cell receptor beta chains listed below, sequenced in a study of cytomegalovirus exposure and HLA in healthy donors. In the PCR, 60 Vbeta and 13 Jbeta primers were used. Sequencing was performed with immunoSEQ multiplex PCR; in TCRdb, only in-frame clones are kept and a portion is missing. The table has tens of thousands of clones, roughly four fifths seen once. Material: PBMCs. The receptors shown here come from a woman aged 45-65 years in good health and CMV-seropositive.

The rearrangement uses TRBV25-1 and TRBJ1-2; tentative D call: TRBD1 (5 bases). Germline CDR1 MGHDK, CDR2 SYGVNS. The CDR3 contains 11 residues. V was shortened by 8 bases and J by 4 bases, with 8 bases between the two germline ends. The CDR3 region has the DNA TGTGCCAGCGAGACAGTCTATGGCTACACCTTC. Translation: CASETVYGYTF.

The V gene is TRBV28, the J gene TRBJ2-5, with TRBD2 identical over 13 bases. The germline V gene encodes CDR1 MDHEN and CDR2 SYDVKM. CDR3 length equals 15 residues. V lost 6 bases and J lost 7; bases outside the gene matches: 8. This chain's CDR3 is CASSTLAGGPGTQYF. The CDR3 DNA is TGTGCCAGCAGCACACTAGCGGGAGGGCCCGGGACCCAGTACTTC.

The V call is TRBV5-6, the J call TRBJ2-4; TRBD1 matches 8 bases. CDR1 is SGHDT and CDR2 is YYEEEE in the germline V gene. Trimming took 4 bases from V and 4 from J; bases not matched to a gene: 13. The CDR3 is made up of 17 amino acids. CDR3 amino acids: CASSPRAGRGQKNIQYF. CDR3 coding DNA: TGTGCCAGCAGCCCGCGTGCGGGCAGGGGGCAAAAAAACATTCAGTACTTC.

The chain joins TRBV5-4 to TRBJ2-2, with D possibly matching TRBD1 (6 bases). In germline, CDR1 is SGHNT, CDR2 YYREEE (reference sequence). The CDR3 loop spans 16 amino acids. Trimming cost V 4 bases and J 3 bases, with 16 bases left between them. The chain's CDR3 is CASSLPRGSDTGELFF. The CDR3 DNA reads TGTGCCAGCAGCCTACCTAGGGGGTCGGACACCGGGGAGCTGTTTTTT.

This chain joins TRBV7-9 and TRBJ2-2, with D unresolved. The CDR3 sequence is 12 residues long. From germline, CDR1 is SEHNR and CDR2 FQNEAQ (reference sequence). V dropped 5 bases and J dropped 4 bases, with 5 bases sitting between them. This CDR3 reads CASSLTTGELFF. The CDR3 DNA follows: TGTGCCAGCAGCCTAACCACCGGGGAGCTGTTTTTT.

The chain's CDR3 is CASSVKGKGTGWYSLFQPQHF. CDR3 nucleotide sequence: TGTGCCAGCAGCGTTAAGGGGAAAGGGACAGGGTGGTATTCGTTATTTCAGCCCCAGCATTTT. The V gene is TRBV7-8, the J gene TRBJ1-5, with TRBD1 matching 9 bases. The CDR3 length is 21 residues. Germline CDR1 and CDR2: SGHVS and FQNEAQ. Trimming removed 5 bases from V and 6 bases from J; junction bases left unmatched: 26.

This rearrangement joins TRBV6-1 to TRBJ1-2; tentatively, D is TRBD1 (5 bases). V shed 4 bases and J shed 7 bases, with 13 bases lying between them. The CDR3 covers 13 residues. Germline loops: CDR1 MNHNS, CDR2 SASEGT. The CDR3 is CASSVLGGVGYTF. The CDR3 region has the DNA TGTGCCAGCAGTGTATTGGGGGGAGTTGGCTACACCTTC.

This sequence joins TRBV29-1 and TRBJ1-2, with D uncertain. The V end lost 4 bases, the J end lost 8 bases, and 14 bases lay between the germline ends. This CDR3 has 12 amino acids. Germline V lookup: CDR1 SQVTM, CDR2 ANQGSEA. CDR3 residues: CSVGRGREGYTF. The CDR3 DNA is TGCAGCGTTGGAAGAGGGAGGGAGGGCTACACCTTC.

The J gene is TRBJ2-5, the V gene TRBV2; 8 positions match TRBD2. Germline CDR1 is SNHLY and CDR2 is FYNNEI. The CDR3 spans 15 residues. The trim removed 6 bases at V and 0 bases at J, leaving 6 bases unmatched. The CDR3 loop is CASRKRLANQETQYF. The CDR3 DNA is TGTGCCAGCAGGAAAAGACTAGCGAACCAAGAGACCCAGTACTTC.

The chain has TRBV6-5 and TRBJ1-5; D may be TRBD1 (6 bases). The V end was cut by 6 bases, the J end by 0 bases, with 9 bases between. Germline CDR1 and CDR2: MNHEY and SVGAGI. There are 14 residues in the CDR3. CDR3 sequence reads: CASSPDSSNQPQHF. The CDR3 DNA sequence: TGTGCCAGCAGCCCGGACAGTAGCAATCAGCCCCAGCATTTT.

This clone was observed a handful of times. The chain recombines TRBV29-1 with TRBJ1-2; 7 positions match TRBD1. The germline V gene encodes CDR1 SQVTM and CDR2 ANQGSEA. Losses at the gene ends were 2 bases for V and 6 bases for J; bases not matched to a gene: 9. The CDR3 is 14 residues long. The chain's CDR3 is CSVEPGQKGDGYTF. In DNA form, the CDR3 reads TGCAGCGTTGAACCGGGACAGAAGGGGGATGGCTACACCTTC.

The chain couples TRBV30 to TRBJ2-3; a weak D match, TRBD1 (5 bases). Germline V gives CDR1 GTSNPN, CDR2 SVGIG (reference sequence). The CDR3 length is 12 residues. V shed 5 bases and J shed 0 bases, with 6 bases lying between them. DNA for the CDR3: TGTGCCTGGGGGGCCAGCACAGATACGCAGTATTTT. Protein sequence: CAWGASTDTQYF. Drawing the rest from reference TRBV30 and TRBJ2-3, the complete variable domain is SQTIHQWPATLVQPVGSPLSLECTVEGTSNPNLYWYRQAAGRGLQLLFYSVGIGQISSEVPQNLSASRPQDRQFILSSKKLLLSDSGFYLCAWGASTDTQYFGPGTRLTVL.

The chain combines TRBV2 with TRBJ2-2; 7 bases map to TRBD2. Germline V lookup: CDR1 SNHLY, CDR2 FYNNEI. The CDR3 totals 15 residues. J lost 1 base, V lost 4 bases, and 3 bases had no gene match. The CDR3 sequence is CASSGVAGNTGELFF. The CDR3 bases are TGTGCCAGCAGTGGGGTAGCGGGGAACACCGGGGAGCTGTTTTTT.

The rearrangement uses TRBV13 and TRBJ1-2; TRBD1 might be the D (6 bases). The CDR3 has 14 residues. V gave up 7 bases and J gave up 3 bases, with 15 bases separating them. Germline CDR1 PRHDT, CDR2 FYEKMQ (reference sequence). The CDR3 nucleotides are TGTGCCAGCAAAGATTCAGGGGCCGACTATGGCTACACCTTC. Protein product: CASKDSGADYGYTF. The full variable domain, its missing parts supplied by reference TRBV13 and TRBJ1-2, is AAGVIQSPRHLIKEKRETATLKCYPIPRHDTVYWYQQGPGQDPQFLISFYEKMQSDKGSIPDRFSAQQFSDYHSELNMSSLELGDSALYFCASKDSGADYGYTFGSGTRLTVV.

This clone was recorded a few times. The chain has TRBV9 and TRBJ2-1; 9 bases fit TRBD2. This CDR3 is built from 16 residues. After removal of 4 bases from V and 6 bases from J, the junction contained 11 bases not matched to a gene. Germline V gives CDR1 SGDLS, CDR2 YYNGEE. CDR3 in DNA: TGTGCCAGCAGCCCCTTAGCGGGAGCCGTAGTCAATGAGCAGTTCTTC. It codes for CASSPLAGAVVNEQFF.

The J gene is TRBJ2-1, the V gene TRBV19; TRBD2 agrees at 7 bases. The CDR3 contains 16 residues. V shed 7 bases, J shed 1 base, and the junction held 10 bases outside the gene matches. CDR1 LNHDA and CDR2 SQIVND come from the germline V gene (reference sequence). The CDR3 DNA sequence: TGTGCCAGTACCCGAGCGGCGGGACTATCCTACAATGAGCAGTTCTTC. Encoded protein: CASTRAAGLSYNEQFF.

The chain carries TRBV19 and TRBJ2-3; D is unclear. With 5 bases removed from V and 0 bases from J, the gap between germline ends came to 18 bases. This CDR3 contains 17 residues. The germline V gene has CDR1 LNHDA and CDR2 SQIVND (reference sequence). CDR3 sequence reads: CASSPQSAVLSTDTQYF. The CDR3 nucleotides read TGTGCCAGTAGTCCTCAGTCCGCCGTTCTTAGCACAGATACGCAGTATTTT.

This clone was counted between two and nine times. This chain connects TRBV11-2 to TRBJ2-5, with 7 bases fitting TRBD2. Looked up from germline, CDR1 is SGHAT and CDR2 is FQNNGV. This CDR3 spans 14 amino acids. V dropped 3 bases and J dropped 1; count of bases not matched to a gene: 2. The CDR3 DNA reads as TGTGCCAGCAGCTTCGCGGGAGTCCAAGAGACCCAGTACTTC. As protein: CASSFAGVQETQYF.

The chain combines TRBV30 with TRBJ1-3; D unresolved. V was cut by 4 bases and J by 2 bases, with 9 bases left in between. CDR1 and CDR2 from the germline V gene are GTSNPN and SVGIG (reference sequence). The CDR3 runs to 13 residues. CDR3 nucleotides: TGTGCCTGGAAGCCCAACGCTGGAAACACCATATATTTT. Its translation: CAWKPNAGNTIYF.

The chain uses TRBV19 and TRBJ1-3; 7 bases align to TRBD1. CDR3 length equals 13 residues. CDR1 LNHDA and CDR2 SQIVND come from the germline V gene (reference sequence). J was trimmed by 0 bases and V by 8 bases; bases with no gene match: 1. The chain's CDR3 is CASSGGSGNTIYF. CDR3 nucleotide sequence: TGTGCCAGTTCAGGGGGCTCTGGAAACACCATATATTTT.

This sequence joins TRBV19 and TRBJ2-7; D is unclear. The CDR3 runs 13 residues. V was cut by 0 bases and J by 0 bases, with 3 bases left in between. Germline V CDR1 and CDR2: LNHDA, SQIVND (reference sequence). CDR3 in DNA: TGTGCCAGTAGTATAGACTCCTCCTACGAGCAGTACTTC. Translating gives CASSIDSSYEQYF.

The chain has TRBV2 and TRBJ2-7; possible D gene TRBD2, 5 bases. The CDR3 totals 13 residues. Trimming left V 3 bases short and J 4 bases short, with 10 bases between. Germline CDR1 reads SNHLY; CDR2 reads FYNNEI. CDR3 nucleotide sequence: TGTGCCAGCAGTGAGTCCAGCGGTTACGAGCAGTACTTC. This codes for CASSESSGYEQYF.

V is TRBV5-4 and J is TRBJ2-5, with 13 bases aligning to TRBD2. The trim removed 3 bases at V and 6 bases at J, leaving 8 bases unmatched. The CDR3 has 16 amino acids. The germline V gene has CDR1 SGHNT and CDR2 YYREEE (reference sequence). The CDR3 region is CASSSELAGGRKTQYF. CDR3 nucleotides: TGTGCCAGCAGCTCTGAACTAGCGGGAGGGCGAAAGACCCAGTACTTC.

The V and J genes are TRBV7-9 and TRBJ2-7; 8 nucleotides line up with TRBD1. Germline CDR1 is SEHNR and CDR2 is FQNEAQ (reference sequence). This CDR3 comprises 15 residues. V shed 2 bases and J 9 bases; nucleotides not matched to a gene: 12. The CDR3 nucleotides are TGTGCCAGCAGCTTAAGGGACAGGCAGGGGGGCGGGCAGTACTTC. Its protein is CASSLRDRQGGGQYF. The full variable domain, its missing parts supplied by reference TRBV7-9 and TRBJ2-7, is DTGVSQNPRHKITKRGQNVTFRCDPISEHNRLYWYRQTLGQGPEFLTYFQNEAQLEKSRLLSDRFSAERPKGSFSTLEIQRTEQGDSAMYLCASSLRDRQGGGQYFGPGTRLTVT.

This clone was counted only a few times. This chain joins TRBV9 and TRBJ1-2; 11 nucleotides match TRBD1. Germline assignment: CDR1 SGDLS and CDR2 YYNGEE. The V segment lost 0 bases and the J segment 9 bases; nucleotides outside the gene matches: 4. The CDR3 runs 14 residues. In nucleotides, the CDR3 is TGTGCCAGCAGCGTAGTCGGACAGGGGGCCAGCTACACCTTC. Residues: CASSVVGQGASYTF.

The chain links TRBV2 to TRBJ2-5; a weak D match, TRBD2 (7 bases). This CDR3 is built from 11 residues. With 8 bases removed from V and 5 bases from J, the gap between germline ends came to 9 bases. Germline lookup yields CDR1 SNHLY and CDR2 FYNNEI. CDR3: CASGGAETQYF. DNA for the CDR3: TGTGCCAGCGGGGGGGCGGAGACCCAGTACTTC.

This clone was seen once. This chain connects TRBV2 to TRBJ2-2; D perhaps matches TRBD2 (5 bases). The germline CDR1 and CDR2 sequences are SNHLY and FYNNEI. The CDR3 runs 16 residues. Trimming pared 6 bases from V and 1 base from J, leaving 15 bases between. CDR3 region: CASRERGRGNTGELFF. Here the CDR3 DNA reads TGTGCCAGCAGAGAACGGGGAAGAGGGAACACCGGGGAGCTGTTTTTT.

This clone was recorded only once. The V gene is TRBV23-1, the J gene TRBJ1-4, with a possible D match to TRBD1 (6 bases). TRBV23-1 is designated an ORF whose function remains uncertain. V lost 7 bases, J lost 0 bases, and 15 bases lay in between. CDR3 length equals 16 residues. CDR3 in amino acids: CASTPGRGATNEKLFF. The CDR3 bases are TGCGCCAGCACCCCAGGGAGGGGGGCAACTAATGAAAAACTGTTTTTT.

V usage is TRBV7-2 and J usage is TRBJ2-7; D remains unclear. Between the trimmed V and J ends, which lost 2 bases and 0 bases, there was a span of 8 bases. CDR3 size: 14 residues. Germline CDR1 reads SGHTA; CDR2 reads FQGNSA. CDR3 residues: CASSLQANSYEQYF. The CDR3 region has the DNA TGTGCCAGCAGCTTACAAGCGAACTCCTACGAGCAGTACTTC.

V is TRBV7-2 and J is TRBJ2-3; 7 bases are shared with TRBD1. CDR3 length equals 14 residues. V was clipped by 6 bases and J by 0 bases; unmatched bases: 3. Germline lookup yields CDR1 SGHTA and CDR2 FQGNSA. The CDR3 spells CASRRQGSTDTQYF. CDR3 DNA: TGTGCCAGCAGGAGACAGGGTAGCACAGATACGCAGTATTTT. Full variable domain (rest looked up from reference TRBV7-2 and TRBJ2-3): GAGVSQSPSNKVTEKGKDVELRCDPISGHTALYWYRQSLGQGLEFLIYFQGNSAPDKSGLPSDRFSAERTGGSVSTLTIQRTQQEDSAVYLCASRRQGSTDTQYFGPGTRLTVL.